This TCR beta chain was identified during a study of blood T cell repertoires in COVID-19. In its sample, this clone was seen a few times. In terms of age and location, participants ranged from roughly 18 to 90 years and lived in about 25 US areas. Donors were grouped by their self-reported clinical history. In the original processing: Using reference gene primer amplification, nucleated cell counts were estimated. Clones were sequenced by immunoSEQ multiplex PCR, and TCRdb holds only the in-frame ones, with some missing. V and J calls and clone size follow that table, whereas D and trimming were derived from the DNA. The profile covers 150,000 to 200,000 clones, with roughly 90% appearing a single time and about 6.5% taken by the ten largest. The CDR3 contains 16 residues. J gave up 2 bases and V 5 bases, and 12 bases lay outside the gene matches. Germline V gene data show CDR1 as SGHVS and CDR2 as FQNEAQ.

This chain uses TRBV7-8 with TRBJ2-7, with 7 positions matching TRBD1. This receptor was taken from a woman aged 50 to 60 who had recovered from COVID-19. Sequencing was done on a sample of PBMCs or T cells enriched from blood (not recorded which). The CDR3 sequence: CASSHRRTGAPYEQYF. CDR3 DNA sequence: TGTGCCAGCAGCCACCGTCGGACAGGTGCTCCCTACGAGCAGTACTTC.